These T cell receptor beta chains were read from a single sample in a study of T cells in Graves' hyperthyroidism and ophthalmopathy. TCRdb reprocessed the multiplex PCR reads with MiXCR, giving one entry per CDR3 protein. The table records fewer than 450,000 distinct CDR3 sequences, around 15% of them present only once. The sequenced material came from blood. These receptors were taken from a man over 45 with Graves' ophthalmopathy. CDR3s include the opening cysteine and the closing phenylalanine or tryptophan. Fields, in order: CDR3 length, V gene, clone size, D gene, J gene, CDR3 protein, CDR3 DNA. D genes are given only for firm matches. The size of a clone is reported for some rows only, either as once, few or many, or as a class for expanded clones.

CDR3 length: 15
V gene: TRBV7-9
clone size: NA
D gene: NA
J gene: TRBJ2-2
CDR3 protein: CASSFSRVGAGELFF
CDR3 DNA: TGTGCCAGCAGCTTTAGTCGCGTTGGGGCCGGGGAGCTGTTTTTT

CDR3 length: 15
V gene: TRBV12-3/TRBV12-4
clone size: many
D gene: NA
J gene: TRBJ2-1
CDR3 protein: CASRPITGPGNEQFF
CDR3 DNA: TGTGCCAGCAGACCAATCACAGGCCCAGGCAATGAGCAGTTCTTC

CDR3 length: 13
V gene: TRBV12-3/TRBV12-4
clone size: few
D gene: NA
J gene: TRBJ1-5
CDR3 protein: CASSFQGSRAEHF
CDR3 DNA: TGTGCCAGCAGTTTTCAAGGGTCGAGGGCCGAGCATTTT

CDR3 length: 14
V gene: TRBV3-1
clone size: few
D gene: NA
J gene: TRBJ1-4
CDR3 protein: CASSLHRVNEKLFF
CDR3 DNA: TGTGCCAGCAGCCTCCACCGGGTGAATGAAAAACTGTTTTTT

CDR3 length: 14
V gene: TRBV20-1
clone size: many
D gene: TRBD2
J gene: TRBJ2-7
CDR3 protein: CSASPGGMAYEQYF
CDR3 DNA: TGCAGTGCTAGTCCCGGGGGGATGGCCTACGAGCAGTACTTC

CDR3 length: 14
V gene: TRBV19
clone size: NA
D gene: NA
J gene: TRBJ1-2
CDR3 protein: CASKESGPIYGYTF
CDR3 DNA: TGTGCCAGTAAGGAATCAGGGCCCATCTATGGCTACACCTTC

CDR3 length: 12
V gene: TRBV20-1
clone size: many
D gene: NA
J gene: TRBJ2-7
CDR3 protein: CSAVQGSYEQYF
CDR3 DNA: TGCAGTGCCGTACAGGGTTCCTACGAGCAGTACTTC

CDR3 length: 11
V gene: TRBV7-3
clone size: few
D gene: NA
J gene: TRBJ1-2
CDR3 protein: CASSGSYGYTF
CDR3 DNA: TGTGCCAGCAGCGGCAGCTATGGCTACACCTTC

CDR3 length: 17
V gene: TRBV7-2
clone size: NA
D gene: TRBD2
J gene: TRBJ2-3
CDR3 protein: CASSEPPGLAGTDTQYF
CDR3 DNA: TGTGCCAGCAGCGAACCACCGGGACTAGCGGGAACAGATACGCAGTATTTT

CDR3 length: 14
V gene: TRBV24-1
clone size: few
D gene: TRBD1
J gene: TRBJ2-2
CDR3 protein: CATGGTGVAGELFF
CDR3 DNA: TGTGCCACCGGGGGGACAGGGGTCGCCGGGGAGCTGTTTTTT

CDR3 length: 14
V gene: TRBV7-3
clone size: few
D gene: NA
J gene: TRBJ2-7
CDR3 protein: CASSLPRGPYEQYF
CDR3 DNA: TGTGCCAGCAGTTTACCGCGGGGGCCCTACGAGCAGTACTTC

CDR3 length: 15
V gene: TRBV4-1
clone size: NA
D gene: NA
J gene: TRBJ2-2
CDR3 protein: CASSYGAPGSGELFF
CDR3 DNA: TGCGCCAGCAGTTATGGGGCGCCGGGGTCCGGGGAGCTGTTTTTT

CDR3 length: 14
V gene: TRBV12-3/TRBV12-4
clone size: many
D gene: NA
J gene: TRBJ1-1
CDR3 protein: CASSAGRKNTEAFF
CDR3 DNA: TGTGCCAGCAGTGCTGGACGGAAGAACACTGAAGCTTTCTTT

CDR3 length: 13
V gene: TRBV6-1
clone size: few
D gene: NA
J gene: TRBJ1-6
CDR3 protein: CASGGHSDSPLHF
CDR3 DNA: TGTGCCAGCGGGGGACACAGCGATTCACCCCTCCACTTT

CDR3 length: 13
V gene: TRBV11-3
clone size: many
D gene: NA
J gene: TRBJ1-1
CDR3 protein: CASSFDWGTEAFF
CDR3 DNA: TGTGCCAGCAGCTTTGACTGGGGCACTGAAGCTTTCTTT

CDR3 length: 16
V gene: TRBV19
clone size: many
D gene: NA
J gene: TRBJ1-2
CDR3 protein: CASSTEGTTTNYGYTF
CDR3 DNA: TGTGCCAGTAGTACAGAGGGGACAACCACTAACTATGGCTACACCTTC

CDR3 length: 14
V gene: TRBV10-3
clone size: NA
D gene: TRBD2
J gene: TRBJ2-1
CDR3 protein: CAISETSGHNEQFF
CDR3 DNA: TGTGCCATCAGTGAAACTAGCGGTCACAATGAGCAGTTCTTC

CDR3 length: 15
V gene: TRBV5-4
clone size: NA
D gene: TRBD2
J gene: TRBJ2-1
CDR3 protein: CASSRGTSGVNEQFF
CDR3 DNA: TGTGCCAGCAGCCGCGGGACTAGCGGAGTCAATGAGCAGTTCTTC

CDR3 length: 17
V gene: TRBV5-1
clone size: many
D gene: TRBD2
J gene: TRBJ2-7
CDR3 protein: CASSDGPLAGAGVEQYF
CDR3 DNA: TGCGCCAGCAGCGATGGTCCGCTAGCGGGAGCGGGGGTCGAGCAGTACTTC

CDR3 length: 13
V gene: TRBV29-1
clone size: many
D gene: TRBD1
J gene: TRBJ1-1
CDR3 protein: CSASDRGLTEAFF
CDR3 DNA: TGCAGCGCCTCGGACAGGGGCCTCACTGAAGCTTTCTTT

CDR3 length: 13
V gene: TRBV7-9
clone size: many
D gene: NA
J gene: TRBJ2-7
CDR3 protein: CASSWEKTYEQYF
CDR3 DNA: TGTGCCAGCAGCTGGGAAAAGACCTACGAGCAGTACTTC

CDR3 length: 14
V gene: TRBV5-4
clone size: many
D gene: TRBD1
J gene: TRBJ2-1
CDR3 protein: CASSFRGQGNEQFF
CDR3 DNA: TGTGCCAGCAGCTTCAGGGGGCAAGGAAATGAGCAGTTCTTC

CDR3 length: 21
V gene: TRBV27
clone size: NA
D gene: TRBD2
J gene: TRBJ2-3
CDR3 protein: CASSGRQIPLAGGPVTDTQYF
CDR3 DNA: TGTGCCAGCAGTGGCAGGCAAATTCCTCTAGCGGGAGGGCCGGTCACAGATACGCAGTATTTT

CDR3 length: 20
V gene: TRBV14
clone size: NA
D gene: TRBD2
J gene: TRBJ2-7
CDR3 protein: CASSHSTISGTSASSYEQYF
CDR3 DNA: TGTGCCAGCAGCCACTCTACAATCTCCGGGACTAGCGCCAGCTCCTACGAGCAGTACTTC

CDR3 length: 13
V gene: TRBV7-9
clone size: NA
D gene: NA
J gene: TRBJ2-1
CDR3 protein: CASSYSDYNEQFF
CDR3 DNA: TGTGCCAGCAGTTACAGCGACTACAATGAGCAGTTCTTC

CDR3 length: 13
V gene: TRBV14
clone size: NA
D gene: NA
J gene: TRBJ1-2
CDR3 protein: CASSQDVVSGYTF
CDR3 DNA: TGTGCCAGCAGCCAAGACGTAGTCTCTGGCTACACCTTC

CDR3 length: 15
V gene: TRBV27
clone size: many
D gene: NA
J gene: TRBJ2-4
CDR3 protein: CASSSSLLQGHIQYF
CDR3 DNA: TGTGCCAGCAGTTCCTCCCTCCTTCAGGGGCACATTCAGTACTTC

CDR3 length: 15
V gene: TRBV7-9
clone size: NA
D gene: TRBD1
J gene: TRBJ2-5
CDR3 protein: CASSPGQGGQETQYF
CDR3 DNA: TGTGCCAGCAGCCCCGGACAGGGCGGCCAAGAGACCCAGTACTTC

CDR3 length: 13
V gene: TRBV24-1
clone size: few
D gene: NA
J gene: TRBJ1-2
CDR3 protein: CATSEDSRYGYTF
CDR3 DNA: TGTGCCACCAGTGAGGACAGTCGCTATGGCTACACCTTC

CDR3 length: 14
V gene: TRBV9
clone size: few
D gene: NA
J gene: TRBJ2-7
CDR3 protein: CASSVGVRGYEQYF
CDR3 DNA: TGTGCCAGCAGCGTGGGAGTCCGGGGCTACGAGCAGTACTTC

CDR3 length: 16
V gene: TRBV12-3/TRBV12-4
clone size: many
D gene: NA
J gene: TRBJ2-5
CDR3 protein: CASSLQGPTHQETQYF
CDR3 DNA: TGTGCCAGCAGTTTACAGGGACCTACTCACCAAGAGACCCAGTACTTC

CDR3 length: 18
V gene: TRBV11-2
clone size: many
D gene: TRBD2
J gene: TRBJ2-1
CDR3 protein: CASSLGFSQREGLNEQFF
CDR3 DNA: TGTGCCAGCAGCTTAGGATTCTCCCAGCGGGAGGGCCTTAATGAGCAGTTCTTC

CDR3 length: 15
V gene: TRBV6-1
clone size: NA
D gene: NA
J gene: TRBJ1-4
CDR3 protein: CASSRTGSSNEKLFF
CDR3 DNA: TGTGCCAGCAGCAGAACAGGGTCCAGTAATGAAAAACTGTTTTTT

CDR3 length: 14
V gene: TRBV6-2/TRBV6-3
clone size: many
D gene: TRBD1
J gene: TRBJ1-5
CDR3 protein: CASRRTGNGQPQHF
CDR3 DNA: TGTGCCAGCAGGCGGACAGGTAACGGTCAGCCCCAGCATTTT

CDR3 length: 18
V gene: TRBV9
clone size: few
D gene: TRBD1
J gene: TRBJ2-1
CDR3 protein: CASSVTGGGGRGRNEQFF
CDR3 DNA: TGTGCCAGCAGCGTGACAGGGGGCGGCGGGAGAGGCAGGAATGAGCAGTTCTTC

CDR3 length: 13
V gene: TRBV29-1
clone size: NA
D gene: NA
J gene: TRBJ2-5
CDR3 protein: CSVEFVLEETQYF
CDR3 DNA: TGCAGCGTTGAATTTGTATTAGAAGAGACCCAGTACTTC

CDR3 length: 15
V gene: TRBV5-1
clone size: many
D gene: NA
J gene: TRBJ1-1
CDR3 protein: CASSFVRGGNTEAFF
CDR3 DNA: TGCGCCAGCAGCTTCGTGCGAGGCGGGAACACTGAAGCTTTCTTT

CDR3 length: 16
V gene: TRBV15
clone size: many
D gene: TRBD2
J gene: TRBJ2-3
CDR3 protein: CATSRDLAGVIDTQYF
CDR3 DNA: TGTGCCACCAGCAGAGATCTAGCGGGAGTGATAGATACGCAGTATTTT

CDR3 length: 15
V gene: TRBV30
clone size: many
D gene: TRBD2
J gene: TRBJ2-1
CDR3 protein: CAWSVGLAGRDEQFF
CDR3 DNA: TGTGCCTGGAGTGTGGGCCTAGCGGGAAGGGATGAGCAGTTCTTC